This T cell receptor beta chain comes out of a study of T-cell reconstitution after alpha-beta-depleted transplantation in children. Study-wide results and limits: TCRbeta diversity was high at day 60 in some patients (a result of surviving recipient T cells and thymic progenitors).

With respect to this clonotype: Its antigen is still unknown.

Germline assignment: CDR1 LNHNV and CDR2 YYDKDF (reference sequence). There are 13 residues in the CDR3. V was cut by 1 base and J by 8 bases, with 12 bases left in between. Using unique molecular identifiers, the investigators prepared the TCRbeta library. One entry per CDR3 protein results from TCRdb running MiXCR on the PCR reads. This sample has about 980,000 distinct CDR3 sequences, with less than 30% found just once. The TCR was taken from a boy under two years old who had a stem cell transplant for SCID, so the T cells may come from the graft donor. The input for sequencing was PBMCs, mostly from graft donor cells, taken 360 days after TCRalphabeta/CD19-depleted stem cell transplant. This sequence joins TRBV15 and TRBJ2-7, with D possibly matching TRBD2 (5 bases). CDR3 sequence: CATSRGGADQQYF. In DNA, the CDR3 is TGTGCCACCAGCAGAGGCGGAGCGGATCAGCAGTACTTC.